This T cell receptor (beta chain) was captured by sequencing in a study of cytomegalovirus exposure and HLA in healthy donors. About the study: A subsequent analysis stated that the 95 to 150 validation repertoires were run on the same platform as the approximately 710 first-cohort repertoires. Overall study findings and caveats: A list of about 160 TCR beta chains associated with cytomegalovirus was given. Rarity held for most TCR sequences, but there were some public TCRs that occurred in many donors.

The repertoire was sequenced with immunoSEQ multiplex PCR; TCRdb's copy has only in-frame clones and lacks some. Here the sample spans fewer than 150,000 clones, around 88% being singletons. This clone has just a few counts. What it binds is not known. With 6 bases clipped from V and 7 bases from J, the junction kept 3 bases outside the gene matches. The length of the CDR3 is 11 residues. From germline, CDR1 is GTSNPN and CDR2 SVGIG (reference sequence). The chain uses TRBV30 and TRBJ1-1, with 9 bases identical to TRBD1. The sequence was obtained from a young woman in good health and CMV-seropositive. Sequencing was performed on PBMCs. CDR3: CACNRGLEAFF. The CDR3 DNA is TGTGCCTGCAACAGGGGGCTTGAAGCTTTCTTT.